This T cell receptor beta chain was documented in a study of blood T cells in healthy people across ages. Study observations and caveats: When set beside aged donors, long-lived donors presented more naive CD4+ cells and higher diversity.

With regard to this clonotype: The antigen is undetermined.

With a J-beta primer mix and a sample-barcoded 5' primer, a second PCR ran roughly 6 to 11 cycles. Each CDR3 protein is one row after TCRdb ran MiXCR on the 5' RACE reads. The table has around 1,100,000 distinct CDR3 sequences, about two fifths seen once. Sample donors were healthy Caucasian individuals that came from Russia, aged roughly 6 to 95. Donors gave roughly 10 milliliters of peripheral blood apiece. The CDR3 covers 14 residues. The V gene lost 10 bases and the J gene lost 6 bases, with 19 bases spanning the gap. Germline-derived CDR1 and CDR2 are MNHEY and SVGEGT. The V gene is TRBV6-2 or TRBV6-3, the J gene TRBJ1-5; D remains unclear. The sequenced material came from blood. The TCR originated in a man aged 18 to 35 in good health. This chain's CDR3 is CATHGRRTPQPQHF. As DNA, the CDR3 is TGTGCCACACACGGACGGCGCACCCCTCAGCCCCAGCATTTT.